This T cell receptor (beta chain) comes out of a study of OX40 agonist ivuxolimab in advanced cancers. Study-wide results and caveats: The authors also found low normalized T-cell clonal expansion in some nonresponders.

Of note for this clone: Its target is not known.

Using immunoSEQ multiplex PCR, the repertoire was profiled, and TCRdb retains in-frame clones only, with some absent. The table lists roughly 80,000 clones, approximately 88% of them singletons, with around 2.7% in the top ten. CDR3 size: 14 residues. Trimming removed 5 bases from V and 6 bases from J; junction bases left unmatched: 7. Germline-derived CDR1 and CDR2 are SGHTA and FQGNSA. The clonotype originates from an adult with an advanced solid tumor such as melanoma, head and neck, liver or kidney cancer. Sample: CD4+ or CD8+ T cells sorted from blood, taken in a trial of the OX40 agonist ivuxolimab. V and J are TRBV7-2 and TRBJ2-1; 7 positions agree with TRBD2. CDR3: CASSDPGGSNEQFF. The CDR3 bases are TGTGCCAGCAGCGACCCCGGCGGGAGCAATGAGCAGTTCTTC.